The T cell receptor (beta chain) under discussion was sequenced for a study of blood T cell repertoires in COVID-19. Study-wide context: In each case, the material was cDNA or gDNA derived from T cells, B-cell-depleted T cells, or PBMCs.

The CDR3 is made up of 15 amino acids. Germline-derived CDR1 and CDR2 are LNHDA and SQIVND (reference sequence). Participants were aged roughly 18 to 89 years, lived in over 20 US areas, and enrolled virtually. Individuals in the exposed group had encountered a COVID-19 case within 2 weeks preceding study entry. Original data processing: Amplification of reference gene primers was used by the study to estimate nucleated cell counts. The method was immunoSEQ multiplex PCR; TCRdb's version includes in-frame clones alone and lacks a portion of them. V, J and clone size derive from that table, while D and trimming were established from the DNA sequence. The sample lists 350,000 to 450,000 clones, roughly 90% occurring once. On this clone itself: Sequence at one end of the junction differs from germline and may be a read error.

The sequencing input was PBMCs or T cells enriched from blood (not recorded which). This sequence was found in a woman between 18 and 29 years old who had been exposed to COVID-19. The V gene is TRBV19, the J gene TRBJ2-3; 10 bases align to TRBD2. Written as DNA, the CDR3 is TGTGCCAGTAGAATAGCGGGGGGCCTCACAGATACGCAGTATTTT. This codes for CASRIAGGLTDTQYF.